This record looks at one TCR beta chain sequence and its context. The assay was immunoSEQ multiplex PCR, and TCRdb's table has in-frame clones only and misses some. The sample includes about 260,000 clones, around 89% of them seen just once. These data belong to a study of blood T cell repertoires in COVID-19. The germline V gene encodes CDR1 SGHRS and CDR2 YFSETQ. V lost 0 bases to trimming and J lost 2 bases, with 15 bases between them. There are 16 residues in the CDR3. The source is a man aged 45-65 years who had been exposed to COVID-19. This sequence joins TRBV5-1 and TRBJ2-7, with a tentative D call TRBD1 (5 bases). The sample consisted of PBMCs or T cells enriched from blood (not recorded which). The CDR3 DNA reads as TGCGCCAGCAGCTTGGTGGGGCAGCAACTTACCTACGAGCAGTACTTC. It encodes CASSLVGQQLTYEQYF.